One sample yielded the 6 T cell receptor beta chains listed below, sequenced in a study of breast tumors, draining lymph nodes, adjacent tissues. MiXCR was run by TCRdb on the multiplex PCR reads, yielding one entry per CDR3 protein. This table has under 45,000 distinct CDR3 sequences, around a third appearing once. Sequenced input: breast tumor tissue. These receptor sequences come from a female donor with breast cancer. Some clones in this sample may be carry-over from other donors' samples.

This clonotype was seen many times. This chain joins TRBV7-8 and TRBJ2-7; 13 bases match TRBD2. The CDR3 covers 18 residues. Per the germline V gene, CDR1 is SGHVS and CDR2 is FQNEAQ. V was clipped by 5 bases and J by 5 bases; unmatched bases: 15. CDR3: CASSGVQKTSGRFHEQYF. In nucleotides, the CDR3 is TGTGCCAGCAGCGGAGTGCAGAAGACTAGCGGGAGGTTCCACGAGCAGTACTTC. The full variable domain, rest sourced from reference TRBV7-8 and TRBJ2-7, is GAGVSQSPRYKVAKRGQDVALRCDPISGHVSLFWYQQALGQGPEFLTYFQNEAQLDKSGLPSDRFFAERPEGSVSTLKIQRTQQEDSAVYLCASSGVQKTSGRFHEQYFGPGTRLTVT.

The table lists this clonotype with many counts. The chain links TRBV7-9 to TRBJ2-1; D unresolved. The V and J ends lost 0 bases and 11 bases respectively, with 8 bases between them. The CDR3 contains 12 residues. CDR1 is SEHNR, CDR2 FQNEAQ, per germline (reference sequence). CDR3 protein: CASSLAGRQQFF. The CDR3 DNA reads TGTGCCAGCAGCTTAGCAGGGCGCCAGCAGTTCTTC. The variable domain in full, with the rest retrieved from reference TRBV7-9 and TRBJ2-1, is DTGVSQNPRHKITKRGQNVTFRCDPISEHNRLYWYRQTLGQGPEFLTYFQNEAQLEKSRLLSDRFSAERPKGSFSTLEIQRTEQGDSAMYLCASSLAGRQQFFGPGTRLTVL.

The gene calls are TRBV5-4 and TRBJ2-3; maybe TRBD1 (7 bases). CDR3 length: 16 residues. Trimming removed 4 bases at V and 2 bases at J, with 17 bases between. Germline values: CDR1 SGHNT, CDR2 YYREEE (reference sequence). The CDR3 sequence is CASSRTGRGDTDTQYF. The CDR3 nucleotides read TGTGCCAGCAGCAGGACCGGCAGGGGGGACACAGATACGCAGTATTTT.

The chain combines TRBV6-6 with TRBJ1-4; 7 bases align to TRBD1. Germline V gene data show CDR1 as MNHNY and CDR2 as SVGAGI (reference sequence). The CDR3 is 14 amino acids. The junction had 8 bases not matched to a gene; V was cut back by 6 bases and J by 7 bases. The CDR3 region has the DNA TGTGCCAGCAGCCCGGACAGGAAGGGTGAAAAACTGTTTTTT. Its translation: CASSPDRKGEKLFF.

This clonotype was seen repeatedly, ten times or more. The V and J genes are TRBV29-1 and TRBJ2-7, with 7 bases that match TRBD1. The CDR3 extends over 15 amino acids. The V and J ends lost 7 bases and 2 bases, in that order; junction bases with no gene match: 14. The germline V gene encodes CDR1 SQVTM and CDR2 ANQGSEA. This CDR3 reads CSGSFSSGTAYEQYF. DNA of the CDR3: TGCAGCGGTTCCTTCTCCTCCGGGACAGCCTACGAGCAGTACTTC.

The rearrangement uses TRBV28 and TRBJ2-2; D remains unclear. V lost 6 bases to trimming and J lost 2 bases, with 7 bases between them. This CDR3 contains 13 residues. Per the germline V gene, CDR1 is MDHEN and CDR2 is SYDVKM. CDR3 bases: TGTGCCAGCAGGTCAGGAAACACCGGGGAGCTGTTTTTT. It encodes CASRSGNTGELFF. The full variable domain, in which reference TRBV28 and TRBJ2-2 provide the parts outside the CDR3, is DVKVTQSSRYLVKRTGEKVFLECVQDMDHENMFWYRQDPGLGLRLIYFSYDVKMKEKGDIPEGYSVSREKKERFSLILESASTNQTSMYLCASRSGNTGELFFGEGSRLTVL.